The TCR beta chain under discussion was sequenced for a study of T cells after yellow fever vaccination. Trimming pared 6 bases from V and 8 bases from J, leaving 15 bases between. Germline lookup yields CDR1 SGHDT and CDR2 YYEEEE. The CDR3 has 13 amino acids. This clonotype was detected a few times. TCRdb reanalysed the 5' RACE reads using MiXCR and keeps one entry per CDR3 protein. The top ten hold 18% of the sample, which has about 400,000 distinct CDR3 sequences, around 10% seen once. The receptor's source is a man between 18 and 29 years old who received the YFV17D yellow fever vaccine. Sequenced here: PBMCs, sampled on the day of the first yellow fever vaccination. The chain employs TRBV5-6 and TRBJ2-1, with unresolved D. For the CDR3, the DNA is TGTGCCAGCACCGAGGTTTTCGGCGATGAGCAGTTCTTC. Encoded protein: CASTEVFGDEQFF.